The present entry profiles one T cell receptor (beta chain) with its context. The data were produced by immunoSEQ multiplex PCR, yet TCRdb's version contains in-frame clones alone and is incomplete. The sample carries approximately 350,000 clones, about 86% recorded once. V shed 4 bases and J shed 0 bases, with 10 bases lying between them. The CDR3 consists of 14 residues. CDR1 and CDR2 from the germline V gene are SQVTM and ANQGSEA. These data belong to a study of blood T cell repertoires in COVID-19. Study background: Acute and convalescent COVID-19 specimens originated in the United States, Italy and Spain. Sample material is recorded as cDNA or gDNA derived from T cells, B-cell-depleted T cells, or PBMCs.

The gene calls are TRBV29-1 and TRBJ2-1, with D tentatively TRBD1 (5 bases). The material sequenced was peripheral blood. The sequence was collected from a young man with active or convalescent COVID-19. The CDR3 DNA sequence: TGCAGCGTTGTCCAGGGCAGCTCCTACAATGAGCAGTTCTTC. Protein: CSVVQGSSYNEQFF.